The source of this T cell receptor (beta chain) is a study of graft-versus-host responses after intestinal transplantation. Intraepithelial and lamina propria lymphocytes were freed from processed graft tissue. CDR1 is MDHEN and CDR2 is SYDVKM in the germline V gene. This CDR3 comprises 15 residues. Trimming shortened V by 5 bases and J by 4 bases, and 15 bases separated the two germline ends. The assay was immunoSEQ multiplex PCR, and TCRdb's table has in-frame clones only and misses some. The table has 8,500 to 14,000 clones, under 80% seen once; the top ten hold 10%. The TCR originated in a human patient who received an intestinal transplant, so some T cells may come from the graft donor. V gene TRBV28 combines with J gene TRBJ1-5; D perhaps matches TRBD1 (6 bases). Sequenced material: ileum tissue, taken 23 days after intestinal transplant. The CDR3 DNA follows: TGTGCCAGCAGTCCCTCCGGGACACCAAATCAGCCCCAGCATTTT. Translating gives CASSPSGTPNQPQHF.